This T cell receptor (beta chain) was retrieved from a study of identical twins. Study-wide findings and caveats: Monozygotic twin pairs showed more out-of-frame TCR alpha sharing than models estimated.

All of the donors were Caucasians in good health. TCRdb reanalysed the 5' RACE reads using MiXCR and keeps one entry per CDR3 protein. The sample lists about 690,000 distinct CDR3 sequences, less than 25% seen once, with about 4.3% in the top ten. A note on this clonotype: What it binds is not known. At one of its ends the junction is not consistent with the germline gene, which may arise from a read error.

The CDR3 loop spans 9 amino acids. CDR1 and CDR2 (germline): MRHNA, SNTAGT. The data were also submitted as part of a second study, on T cells expressing NK-cell markers. That report adds: From sorted CD3+CD56+NKG2C+, CD3+CD56+NKG2C- and CD3+CD56-NKG2C+ T cells came the TCR beta repertoires.

This clonotype was obtained from a young woman in good health. Source material: PBMCs. This chain joins TRBV6-4 and TRBJ1-1, with a possible D match to TRBD1 (5 bases). The CDR3 region is CASSEGEGF. DNA of the CDR3: TGTGCCAGCAGTGAGGGGGAGGGCTTT.